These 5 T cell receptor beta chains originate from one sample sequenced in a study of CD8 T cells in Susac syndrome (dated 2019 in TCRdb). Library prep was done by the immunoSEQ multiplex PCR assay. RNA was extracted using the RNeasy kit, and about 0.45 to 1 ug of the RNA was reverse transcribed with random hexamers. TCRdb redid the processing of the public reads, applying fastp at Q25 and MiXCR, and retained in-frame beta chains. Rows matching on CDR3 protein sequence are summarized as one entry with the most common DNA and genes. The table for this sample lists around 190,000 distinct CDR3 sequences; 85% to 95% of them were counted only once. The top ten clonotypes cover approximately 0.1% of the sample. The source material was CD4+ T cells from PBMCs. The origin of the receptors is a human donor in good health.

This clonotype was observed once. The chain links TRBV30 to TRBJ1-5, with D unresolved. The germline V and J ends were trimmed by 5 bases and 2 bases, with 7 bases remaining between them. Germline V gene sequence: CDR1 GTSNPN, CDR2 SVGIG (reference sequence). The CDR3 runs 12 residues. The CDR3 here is CAWGEGNQPQHF. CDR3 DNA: TGTGCCTGGGGGGAAGGCAATCAGCCCCAGCATTTT.

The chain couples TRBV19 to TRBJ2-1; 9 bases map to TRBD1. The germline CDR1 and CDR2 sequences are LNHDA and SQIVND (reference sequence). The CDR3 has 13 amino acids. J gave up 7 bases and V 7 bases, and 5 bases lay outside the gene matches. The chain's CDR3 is CASNGQGRNEQFF. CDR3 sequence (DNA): TGTGCCAGTAACGGACAGGGGCGGAATGAGCAGTTCTTC. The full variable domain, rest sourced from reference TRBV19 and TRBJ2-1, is DGGITQSPKYLFRKEGQNVTLSCEQNLNHDAMYWYRQDPGQGLRLIYYSQIVNDFQKGDIAEGYSVSREKKESFPLTVTSAQKNPTAFYLCASNGQGRNEQFFGPGTRLTVL.

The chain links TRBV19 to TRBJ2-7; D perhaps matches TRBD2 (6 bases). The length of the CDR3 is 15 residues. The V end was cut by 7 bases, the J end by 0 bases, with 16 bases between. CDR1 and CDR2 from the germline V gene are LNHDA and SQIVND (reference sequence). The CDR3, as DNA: TGTGCCAGTACCCGAGGGACCGGGAGCTCCTACGAGCAGTACTTC. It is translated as CASTRGTGSSYEQYF.

The CDR3 DNA is TGCAGTGCTCTTAGACAGTCTCCCCTTCAAGAGACCCAGTACTTC. This encodes CSALRQSPLQETQYF. The chain couples TRBV20-1 to TRBJ2-5; perhaps TRBD1 as D (5 bases). The CDR3 is 15 residues long. CDR1 is DFQATT, CDR2 SNEGSKA, per germline (reference sequence). The ends were cut back, 5 bases at V and 2 bases at J, with 18 bases in the middle.

CDR3 sequence: CASSFGHPGTGRNIQYF. CDR3 nucleotide sequence: TGTGCCAGCAGTTTCGGGCACCCCGGGACAGGGAGAAACATTCAGTACTTC. V is TRBV28 and J is TRBJ2-4; 9 bases are a match to TRBD1. This CDR3 is 17 amino acids long. Unmatched junction bases numbered 12, after V lost 3 bases and J lost 6 bases. Germline-derived CDR1 and CDR2 are MDHEN and SYDVKM.